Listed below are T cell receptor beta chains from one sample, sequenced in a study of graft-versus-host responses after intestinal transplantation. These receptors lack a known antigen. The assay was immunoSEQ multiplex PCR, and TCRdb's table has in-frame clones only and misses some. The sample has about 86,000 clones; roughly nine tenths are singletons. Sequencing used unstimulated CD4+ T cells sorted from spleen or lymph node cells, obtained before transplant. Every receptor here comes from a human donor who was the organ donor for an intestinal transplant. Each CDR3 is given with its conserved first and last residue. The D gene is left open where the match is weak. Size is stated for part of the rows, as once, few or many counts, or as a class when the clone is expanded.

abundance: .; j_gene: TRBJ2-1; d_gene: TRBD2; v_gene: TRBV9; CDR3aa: CASSGGAGNRNEQFF; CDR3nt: TGTGCCAGCAGTGGTGGAGCGGGAAATAGAAATGAGCAGTTCTTC
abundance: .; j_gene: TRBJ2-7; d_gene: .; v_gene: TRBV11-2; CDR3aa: CASSARGGYGYEQYF; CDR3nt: TGTGCCAGCAGCGCCCGGGGTGGTTATGGGTACGAGCAGTACTTC
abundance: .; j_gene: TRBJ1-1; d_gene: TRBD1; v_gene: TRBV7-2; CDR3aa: CASSPYGTGLNTEAFF; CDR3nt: TGTGCCAGCAGCCCGTATGGGACAGGTTTGAACACTGAAGCTTTCTTT
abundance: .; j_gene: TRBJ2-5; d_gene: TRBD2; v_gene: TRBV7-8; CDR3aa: CASSLRSWRGVFQETQYF; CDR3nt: TGTGCCAGCAGCTTACGCTCCTGGCGGGGGGTATTCCAAGAGACCCAGTACTTC
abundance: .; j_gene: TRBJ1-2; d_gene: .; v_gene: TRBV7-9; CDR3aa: CASSPPDGYTF; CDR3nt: TGTGCCAGCAGCCCTCCTGATGGCTACACCTTC
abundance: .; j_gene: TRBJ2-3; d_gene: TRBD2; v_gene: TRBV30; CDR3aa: CAWRGAGGTDTQYF; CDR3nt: TGTGCCTGGAGGGGCGCGGGGGGAACAGATACGCAGTATTTT
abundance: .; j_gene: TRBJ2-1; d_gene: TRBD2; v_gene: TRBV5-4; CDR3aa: CASSQLPGLAKDSEQFF; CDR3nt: TGTGCCAGCAGCCAATTACCGGGACTAGCGAAGGATAGTGAGCAGTTCTTC
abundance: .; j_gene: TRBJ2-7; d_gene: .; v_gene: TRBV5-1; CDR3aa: CASSWAPSDEQYF; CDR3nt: TGCGCCAGCAGCTGGGCCCCTTCGGACGAGCAGTACTTC
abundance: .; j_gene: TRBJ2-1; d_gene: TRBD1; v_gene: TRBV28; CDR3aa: CASSLPGTGKNEQFF; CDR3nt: TGTGCCAGCAGCTTGCCCGGGACAGGGAAAAATGAGCAGTTCTTC
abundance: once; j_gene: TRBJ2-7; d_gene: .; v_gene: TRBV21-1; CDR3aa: CASSKTVPAGEQYF; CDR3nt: TGTGCCAGCAGCAAGACCGTCCCCGCGGGCGAGCAGTACTTC
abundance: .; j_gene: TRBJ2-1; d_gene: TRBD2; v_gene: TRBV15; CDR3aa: CATSRAPGGYSEQFF; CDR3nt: TGTGCCACCAGCAGGGCGCCCGGGGGGTATAGTGAGCAGTTCTTC